These T cell receptor beta chains were read from a single sample in a study of blood T cell repertoires in COVID-19. The data were produced by immunoSEQ multiplex PCR, yet TCRdb's version contains in-frame clones alone and is incomplete. The sample includes 80,000 to 95,000 clones, about nine tenths of them seen just once. Sequenced input: peripheral blood. These receptors all come from a woman aged 50 to 65 with active or convalescent COVID-19. The CDR3 runs from the conserved cysteine through the conserved F or W. Fields, in order: V gene, CDR3 length, D gene, clone size, J gene, CDR3 protein, CDR3 DNA. A D gene is named only where the DNA matches it firmly. Rows give clone size only sometimes, using once, few, many, or a class for an expanded clone.

v_gene: TRBV4-1
len: 14
d_gene: .
abundance: .
j_gene: TRBJ1-1
CDR3aa: CASSPRLLDTEAFF
CDR3nt: TGCGCCAGCAGCCCTCGTCTACTGGACACTGAAGCTTTCTTT

v_gene: TRBV19
len: 15
d_gene: .
abundance: .
j_gene: TRBJ2-1
CDR3aa: CASSIIQGKEYEQFF
CDR3nt: TGTGCCAGTAGTATAATACAGGGTAAGGAGTATGAGCAGTTCTTC

v_gene: TRBV6-2/TRBV6-3
len: 13
d_gene: .
abundance: .
j_gene: TRBJ2-7
CDR3aa: CASSQDTSYGQYF
CDR3nt: TGTGCCAGCAGTCAGGACACTTCCTACGGGCAGTACTTC

v_gene: TRBV18
len: 13
d_gene: .
abundance: .
j_gene: TRBJ1-5
CDR3aa: CASSIDITQPQHF
CDR3nt: TGTGCCAGCTCAATTGACATAACCCAGCCCCAGCATTTT

v_gene: TRBV12-3/TRBV12-4
len: 13
d_gene: .
abundance: .
j_gene: TRBJ2-3
CDR3aa: CASTADFTDTQYF
CDR3nt: TGTGCCAGCACCGCGGACTTCACAGATACGCAGTATTTT

v_gene: TRBV19
len: 12
d_gene: .
abundance: .
j_gene: TRBJ2-3
CDR3aa: CASRVAGDTQYF
CDR3nt: TGTGCCAGTCGGGTGGCAGGGGATACGCAGTATTTT

v_gene: TRBV10-3
len: 10
d_gene: TRBD1
abundance: .
j_gene: TRBJ1-5
CDR3aa: CAIRGTVGIF
CDR3nt: TGTGCCATCAGGGGGACAGTGGGAATTTTT

v_gene: TRBV24-1
len: 11
d_gene: .
abundance: .
j_gene: TRBJ1-4
CDR3aa: CATSDSSQLFF
CDR3nt: TGTGCCACCAGTGATTCCTCCCAACTGTTTTTT

v_gene: TRBV4-3
len: 14
d_gene: TRBD1
abundance: once
j_gene: TRBJ1-1
CDR3aa: CASSPGTGGTEAFF
CDR3nt: TGCGCCAGCAGCCCTGGGACAGGGGGCACTGAAGCTTTCTTT

v_gene: TRBV5-4
len: 16
d_gene: .
abundance: .
j_gene: TRBJ2-1
CDR3aa: CASSLGGSRQGNEQFF
CDR3nt: TGTGCCAGCAGCTTGGGGGGCAGTCGGCAGGGCAATGAGCAGTTCTTC

v_gene: TRBV4-2
len: 14
d_gene: .
abundance: once
j_gene: TRBJ1-5
CDR3aa: CASSQGLANQPQHF
CDR3nt: TGTGCCAGCAGCCAAGGATTGGCCAATCAGCCCCAGCATTTT

v_gene: TRBV7-2
len: 17
d_gene: TRBD1
abundance: .
j_gene: TRBJ1-6
CDR3aa: CASSHKSGQGTNSPLHF
CDR3nt: TGTGCCAGCAGTCACAAGTCCGGACAGGGGACGAATTCACCCCTCCACTTT

v_gene: TRBV3-1/TRBV3-2
len: 13
d_gene: TRBD1
abundance: .
j_gene: TRBJ2-7
CDR3aa: CASRDRISYEQYF
CDR3nt: TGTGCCAGCAGGGACAGGATATCCTACGAGCAGTACTTC

v_gene: TRBV2
len: 13
d_gene: TRBD1
abundance: once
j_gene: TRBJ2-7
CDR3aa: CASSGQGWYEQYF
CDR3nt: TGTGCCAGCAGTGGACAGGGGTGGTACGAGCAGTACTTC